The rows below give T cell receptor beta chains drawn from one sample of a study of graft-versus-host responses after intestinal transplantation. Only in-frame clones appear in the TCRdb table, and some are missing; sequencing was by immunoSEQ multiplex PCR. The sample yields 35,000 to 40,000 clones, about four fifths seen once. Sample: PBMCs, taken around 1,000 days after transplant. The receptors shown here come from a human patient who received an intestinal transplant, so some T cells may come from the graft donor. Both conserved end residues are part of each CDR3. The D gene is left open where the match is weak. A row's size may be missing; if present it is once, few, many or a size class.

d_call: .; v_call: TRBV7-6; j_call: TRBJ2-1; clone_size: .; cdr3_aa: CASSLDRSRDGHPYNEQFF; cdr3_nt: TGTGCCAGCAGCTTAGATCGATCTCGGGACGGACACCCCTACAATGAGCAGTTCTTC
d_call: .; v_call: TRBV2; j_call: TRBJ2-1; clone_size: .; cdr3_aa: CASSAVNEQFF; cdr3_nt: TGTGCCAGCAGTGCTGTTAATGAGCAGTTCTTC
d_call: .; v_call: TRBV6-5; j_call: TRBJ2-3; clone_size: .; cdr3_aa: CASSLSLGGDTQYF; cdr3_nt: TGTGCCAGCAGTTTATCATTAGGGGGGGATACGCAGTATTTT
d_call: .; v_call: TRBV29-1; j_call: TRBJ2-7; clone_size: once; cdr3_aa: CSVGRVNPYEQYF; cdr3_nt: TGCAGCGTTGGCAGGGTTAACCCCTACGAGCAGTACTTC
d_call: .; v_call: TRBV6-1; j_call: TRBJ2-1; clone_size: few; cdr3_aa: CASSASGGDPDPTYNEQFF; cdr3_nt: TGTGCCAGCAGTGCCTCGGGTGGGGACCCGGACCCTACTTACAATGAGCAGTTCTTC
d_call: .; v_call: TRBV6-1; j_call: TRBJ2-1; clone_size: .; cdr3_aa: CASSDLFGSINEQFF; cdr3_nt: TGTGCCAGCAGTGATCTGTTTGGCTCAATCAATGAGCAGTTCTTC
d_call: TRBD2; v_call: TRBV4-1; j_call: TRBJ2-2; clone_size: .; cdr3_aa: CASSHRLGTSLLNTGELFF; cdr3_nt: TGCGCCAGCAGCCACCGACTAGGGACTAGCCTTTTGAACACCGGGGAGCTGTTTTTT
d_call: .; v_call: TRBV9; j_call: TRBJ2-3; clone_size: .; cdr3_aa: CASSLKPGSTDTQYF; cdr3_nt: TGTGCCAGCAGCCTAAAACCTGGGTCGACAGATACGCAGTATTTT
d_call: .; v_call: TRBV6-4; j_call: TRBJ2-2; clone_size: .; cdr3_aa: CASSAGDTGELFF; cdr3_nt: TGTGCCAGCAGTGCGGGGGACACCGGGGAGCTGTTTTTT
d_call: .; v_call: TRBV2; j_call: TRBJ2-3; clone_size: .; cdr3_aa: CASRERGTDTQYF; cdr3_nt: TGTGCCAGCAGAGAGAGGGGTACAGATACGCAGTATTTT
d_call: .; v_call: TRBV7-9; j_call: TRBJ2-1; clone_size: .; cdr3_aa: CASSSPAEVRPTYNEQFF; cdr3_nt: TGTGCCAGCAGCTCCCCAGCGGAAGTTCGACCGACCTACAATGAGCAGTTCTTC
d_call: .; v_call: TRBV14; j_call: TRBJ2-7; clone_size: .; cdr3_aa: CASSPNRGSYEQYF; cdr3_nt: TGTGCCAGCAGCCCGAACAGAGGCTCCTACGAGCAGTACTTC
d_call: .; v_call: TRBV5-1; j_call: TRBJ2-3; clone_size: .; cdr3_aa: CASRGLGLATDTQYF; cdr3_nt: TGCGCCAGCAGGGGGTTGGGGCTAGCCACAGATACGCAGTATTTT
d_call: .; v_call: TRBV2; j_call: TRBJ2-7; clone_size: .; cdr3_aa: CASSVPQSWGNPTYEQYF; cdr3_nt: TGTGCCAGCAGTGTCCCACAGAGCTGGGGGAACCCTACCTACGAGCAGTACTTC
d_call: TRBD1; v_call: TRBV29-1; j_call: TRBJ2-2; clone_size: .; cdr3_aa: CSVPGTGNTGELFF; cdr3_nt: TGCAGCGTTCCCGGGACAGGGAACACCGGGGAGCTGTTTTTT
d_call: TRBD1; v_call: TRBV9; j_call: TRBJ2-7; clone_size: .; cdr3_aa: CASSETGQNYEQYF; cdr3_nt: TGTGCCAGCAGTGAAACGGGACAGAACTACGAGCAGTACTTC
d_call: TRBD2; v_call: TRBV4-2; j_call: TRBJ2-7; clone_size: few; cdr3_aa: CASSQEGAGGPHEQYF; cdr3_nt: TGTGCCAGCAGCCAAGAGGGGGCGGGGGGGCCCCACGAGCAGTACTTC
d_call: .; v_call: TRBV5-6; j_call: TRBJ2-7; clone_size: .; cdr3_aa: CASSAQGLGYYEQYF; cdr3_nt: TGTGCCAGCAGCGCCCAGGGCCTCGGTTACTACGAGCAGTACTTC
d_call: TRBD1; v_call: TRBV11-3; j_call: TRBJ2-1; clone_size: .; cdr3_aa: CASSLRTGGNNEQFF; cdr3_nt: TGTGCCAGCAGCTTGCGGACAGGGGGAAACAATGAGCAGTTCTTC
d_call: .; v_call: TRBV7-2; j_call: TRBJ2-7; clone_size: medium-sized; cdr3_aa: CASSGLTREQYF; cdr3_nt: TGTGCCAGCAGCGGATTAACCCGAGAGCAGTACTTC
d_call: .; v_call: TRBV6-1; j_call: TRBJ1-1; clone_size: .; cdr3_aa: CASSELGPRRGTEAFF; cdr3_nt: TGTGCCAGCAGTGAACTAGGACCCAGGCGTGGCACTGAAGCTTTCTTT
d_call: TRBD1; v_call: TRBV30; j_call: TRBJ1-1; clone_size: .; cdr3_aa: CAWSVLQGDTEAFF; cdr3_nt: TGTGCCTGGAGTGTCTTACAGGGGGACACTGAAGCTTTCTTT
d_call: .; v_call: TRBV28; j_call: TRBJ1-6; clone_size: .; cdr3_aa: CASSSSRSPLHF; cdr3_nt: TGTGCCAGCAGTTCGTCCCGGTCACCCCTCCACTTT
d_call: TRBD2; v_call: TRBV29-1; j_call: TRBJ2-7; clone_size: .; cdr3_aa: CSVRGEAGPSYEQYF; cdr3_nt: TGCAGCGTCCGGGGGGAAGCCGGGCCCTCCTACGAGCAGTACTTC
d_call: .; v_call: TRBV6-1; j_call: TRBJ1-5; clone_size: .; cdr3_aa: CASMLGESNQPQHF; cdr3_nt: TGTGCCAGCATGCTAGGTGAGAGCAATCAGCCCCAGCATTTT
d_call: .; v_call: TRBV28; j_call: TRBJ1-5; clone_size: once; cdr3_aa: CASSFPRVHQPQHF; cdr3_nt: TGTGCCAGCAGTTTCCCCAGGGTTCATCAGCCCCAGCATTTT
d_call: TRBD1; v_call: TRBV6-1; j_call: TRBJ1-5; clone_size: .; cdr3_aa: CASSESWTGYQPQHF; cdr3_nt: TGTGCCAGCAGTGAATCTTGGACAGGGTATCAGCCCCAGCATTTT
d_call: .; v_call: TRBV6-1; j_call: TRBJ2-5; clone_size: .; cdr3_aa: CASSEAGGQETQYF; cdr3_nt: TGTGCCAGCAGTGAAGCCGGCGGCCAAGAGACCCAGTACTTC
d_call: .; v_call: TRBV5-1; j_call: TRBJ2-7; clone_size: .; cdr3_aa: CASSLAGLGEQYF; cdr3_nt: TGCGCCAGCAGCTTGGCGGGACTCGGCGAGCAGTACTTC
d_call: .; v_call: TRBV6-4; j_call: TRBJ1-6; clone_size: once; cdr3_aa: CASSEKGANSPLHF; cdr3_nt: TGTGCCAGCAGTGAAAAGGGCGCCAATTCACCCCTCCACTTT
d_call: .; v_call: TRBV25-1; j_call: TRBJ2-7; clone_size: .; cdr3_aa: CASSEGRGRIYEQYF; cdr3_nt: TGTGCCAGCAGTGAAGGGAGGGGGCGTATCTACGAGCAGTACTTC
d_call: .; v_call: TRBV11-3; j_call: TRBJ1-1; clone_size: few; cdr3_aa: CASSPTGGEAFF; cdr3_nt: TGTGCCAGCAGCCCCACGGGGGGAGAAGCTTTCTTT
d_call: .; v_call: TRBV6-6; j_call: TRBJ1-5; clone_size: .; cdr3_aa: CASSYSGEGSQHF; cdr3_nt: TGTGCCAGCAGTTACTCCGGCGAAGGATCCCAGCATTTT
d_call: .; v_call: TRBV27; j_call: TRBJ1-5; clone_size: once; cdr3_aa: CASSPGMLGPQHF; cdr3_nt: TGTGCCAGCAGTCCCGGTATGTTGGGGCCCCAGCATTTT
d_call: TRBD2; v_call: TRBV2; j_call: TRBJ2-3; clone_size: .; cdr3_aa: CASSVGLAADTQYF; cdr3_nt: TGTGCCAGCAGTGTAGGACTAGCGGCAGATACGCAGTATTTT
d_call: TRBD2; v_call: TRBV6-1; j_call: TRBJ2-3; clone_size: .; cdr3_aa: CASSALLAGGTDTQYF; cdr3_nt: TGTGCCAGCAGTGCCCTACTAGCGGGGGGCACAGATACGCAGTATTTT
d_call: .; v_call: TRBV9; j_call: TRBJ1-3; clone_size: .; cdr3_aa: CASSVQGLSGNTIYF; cdr3_nt: TGTGCCAGCAGCGTACAGGGGCTCTCTGGAAACACCATATATTTT
d_call: .; v_call: TRBV28; j_call: TRBJ2-7; clone_size: .; cdr3_aa: CASSFSQGASGSWVYEQYF; cdr3_nt: TGTGCCAGCAGTTTTTCCCAGGGGGCTAGCGGGTCATGGGTATACGAGCAGTACTTC
d_call: .; v_call: TRBV5-4; j_call: TRBJ1-1; clone_size: .; cdr3_aa: CASSLRTANTEAFF; cdr3_nt: TGTGCCAGCAGCTTAAGGACAGCAAACACTGAAGCTTTCTTT
d_call: .; v_call: TRBV7-9; j_call: TRBJ2-1; clone_size: once; cdr3_aa: CASTPLGNEQFF; cdr3_nt: TGTGCCAGCACCCCGTTGGGGAATGAGCAGTTCTTC
d_call: .; v_call: TRBV6-6; j_call: TRBJ1-5; clone_size: .; cdr3_aa: CASSYGQGAQPQHF; cdr3_nt: TGTGCCAGCAGTTACGGGCAGGGTGCGCAGCCCCAGCATTTT
d_call: .; v_call: TRBV5-8; j_call: TRBJ2-7; clone_size: .; cdr3_aa: CASSSGISYEQYF; cdr3_nt: TGTGCCAGCAGTTCCGGGATCTCCTACGAGCAGTACTTC
d_call: TRBD1; v_call: TRBV5-4; j_call: TRBJ2-4; clone_size: .; cdr3_aa: CASSDRVAKNIQYF; cdr3_nt: TGTGCCAGCAGCGACAGGGTAGCCAAAAACATTCAGTACTTC
d_call: .; v_call: TRBV7-2; j_call: TRBJ2-5; clone_size: once; cdr3_aa: CASSPGNQETQYF; cdr3_nt: TGTGCCAGCAGCCCCGGGAACCAAGAGACCCAGTACTTC
d_call: TRBD2; v_call: TRBV27; j_call: TRBJ2-7; clone_size: .; cdr3_aa: CASSVGLAGGYEQYF; cdr3_nt: TGTGCCAGCAGTGTGGGACTAGCGGGCGGGTACGAGCAGTACTTC
d_call: .; v_call: TRBV19; j_call: TRBJ2-2; clone_size: .; cdr3_aa: CASRNGGAHPGELFF; cdr3_nt: TGTGCCAGTAGGAATGGTGGGGCTCACCCCGGGGAGCTGTTTTTT
d_call: .; v_call: TRBV6-1; j_call: TRBJ2-6; clone_size: .; cdr3_aa: CASSELGTSGANVLTF; cdr3_nt: TGTGCCAGCAGTGAACTGGGGACCTCTGGGGCCAACGTCCTGACTTTC
d_call: TRBD2; v_call: TRBV6-1; j_call: TRBJ2-7; clone_size: few; cdr3_aa: CASSLSAGVYEQYF; cdr3_nt: TGTGCCAGCAGCCTAAGTGCGGGGGTCTACGAGCAGTACTTC
d_call: .; v_call: TRBV5-1; j_call: TRBJ1-2; clone_size: once; cdr3_aa: CASSLAGTNYGYTF; cdr3_nt: TGCGCCAGCAGCTTGGCCGGGACAAACTATGGCTACACCTTC